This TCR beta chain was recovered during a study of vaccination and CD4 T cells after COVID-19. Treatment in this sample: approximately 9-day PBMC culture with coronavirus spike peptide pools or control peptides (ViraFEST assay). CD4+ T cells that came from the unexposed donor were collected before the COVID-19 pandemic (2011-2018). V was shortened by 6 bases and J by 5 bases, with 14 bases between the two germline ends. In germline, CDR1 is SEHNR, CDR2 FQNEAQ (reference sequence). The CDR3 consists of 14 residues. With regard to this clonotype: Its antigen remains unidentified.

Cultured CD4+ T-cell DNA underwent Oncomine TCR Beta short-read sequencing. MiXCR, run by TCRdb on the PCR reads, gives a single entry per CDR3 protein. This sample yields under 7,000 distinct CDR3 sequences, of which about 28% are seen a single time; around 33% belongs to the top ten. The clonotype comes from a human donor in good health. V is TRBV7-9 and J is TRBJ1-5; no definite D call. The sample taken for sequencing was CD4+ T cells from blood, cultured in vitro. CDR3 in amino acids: CASSSKGEDQPQHF. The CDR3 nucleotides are TGTGCCAGCAGTTCGAAAGGAGAGGATCAGCCCCAGCATTTT.